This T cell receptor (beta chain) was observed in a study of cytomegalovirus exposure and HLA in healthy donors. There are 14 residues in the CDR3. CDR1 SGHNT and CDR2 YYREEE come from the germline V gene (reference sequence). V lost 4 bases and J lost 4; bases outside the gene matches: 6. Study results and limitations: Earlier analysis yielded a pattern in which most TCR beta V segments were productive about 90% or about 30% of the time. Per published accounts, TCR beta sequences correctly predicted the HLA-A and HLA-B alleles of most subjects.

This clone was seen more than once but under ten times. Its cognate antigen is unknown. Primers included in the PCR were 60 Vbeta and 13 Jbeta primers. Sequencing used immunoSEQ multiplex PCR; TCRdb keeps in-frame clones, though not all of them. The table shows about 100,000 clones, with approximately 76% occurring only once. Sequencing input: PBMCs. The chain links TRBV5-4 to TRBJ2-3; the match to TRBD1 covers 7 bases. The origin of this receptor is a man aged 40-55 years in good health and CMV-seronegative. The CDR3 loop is CASSPTGAPDTQYF. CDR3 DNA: TGTGCCAGCAGCCCCACAGGGGCCCCAGATACGCAGTATTTT. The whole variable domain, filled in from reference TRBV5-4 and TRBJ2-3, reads ETGVTQSPTHLIKTRGQQVTLRCSSQSGHNTVSWYQQALGQGPQFIFQYYREEENGRGNFPPRFSGLQFPNYSSELNVNALELDDSALYLCASSPTGAPDTQYFGPGTRLTVL.